Listed below are T cell receptor beta chains from one sample, sequenced in a study of blood T cell repertoires in COVID-19. TCRdb's table, derived via immunoSEQ multiplex PCR, lists solely in-frame clones and lacks some. The table has over 200,000 clones, 84% seen once; the top ten hold 1.8%. Sequenced: PBMCs or T cells enriched from blood (not recorded which). Receptors were obtained from a man aged 60 to 69 who had recovered from COVID-19. Each CDR3 is given with its conserved first and last residue. D genes are given only for firm matches. The size entry is marked missing in some rows and otherwise reads once, few, many or a size class.

d_call	clone_size	v_call	j_call	cdr3_aa	cdr3_nt
-	few	TRBV2	TRBJ2-7	CASSTDRLGNEQYF	TGTGCCAGCAGCACTGACAGGTTAGGCAACGAGCAGTACTTC
-	-	TRBV24-1	TRBJ2-5	CATSAATGPQETQYF	TGTGCCACCAGTGCCGCTACAGGGCCGCAAGAGACCCAGTACTTC
-	-	TRBV19	TRBJ1-3	CASSIDPGQFSGNTIYF	TGTGCCAGTAGTATAGACCCTGGACAGTTCTCTGGAAACACCATATATTTT
-	-	TRBV12-3/TRBV12-4	TRBJ1-6	CASRGAYDSPLHF	TGTGCCAGCAGGGGGGCTTATGATTCACCCCTCCACTTT
-	-	TRBV13	TRBJ1-2	CASSSYDRIEGYTF	TGTGCCAGCAGCTCCTACGACAGGATTGAAGGCTACACCTTC
TRBD1	-	TRBV6-5	TRBJ1-2	CASSYSGQGYGYTF	TGTGCCAGCAGTTACTCGGGACAGGGCTATGGCTACACCTTC
TRBD1	-	TRBV12-3/TRBV12-4	TRBJ1-2	CASRDRGPHGYTF	TGTGCCAGCAGGGACAGGGGTCCGCATGGCTACACCTTC
-	-	TRBV6-5	TRBJ1-2	CASSYSRGGYGYTF	TGTGCCAGCAGTTACTCGCGGGGGGGGTATGGCTACACCTTC
TRBD1	-	TRBV15	TRBJ2-7	CATSLGQGVGEQYF	TGTGCCACCAGTCTGGGACAGGGGGTTGGCGAGCAGTACTTC
-	once	TRBV7-2	TRBJ1-1	CASTWGSKIEAFF	TGTGCCAGCACGTGGGGCAGCAAGATTGAAGCTTTCTTT
-	-	TRBV2	TRBJ1-4	CASNGGIGEKLFF	TGTGCCAGCAACGGGGGAATAGGGGAAAAACTGTTTTTT
TRBD1	-	TRBV5-6	TRBJ1-2	CASSPRDRVGYGYTF	TGTGCCAGCAGCCCCCGGGACAGGGTAGGCTATGGCTACACCTTC
-	-	TRBV6-5	TRBJ1-5	CASSYDSRYQPQHF	TGTGCCAGCAGTTACGACAGCCGGTATCAGCCCCAGCATTTT
TRBD1	-	TRBV2	TRBJ1-5	CASSRQGIGLGQPQHF	TGTGCCAGCAGTCGACAGGGTATCGGCCTAGGTCAGCCCCAGCATTTT
TRBD1	-	TRBV4-2	TRBJ2-7	CASSHRQGGYEQYF	TGTGCCAGCAGCCATAGACAGGGGGGCTACGAGCAGTACTTC
TRBD1	once	TRBV18	TRBJ2-3	CASSPIRGQGTDTQYF	TGTGCCAGCTCACCAATACGAGGACAGGGCACAGATACGCAGTATTTT
-	-	TRBV5-8	TRBJ1-3	CASSLTGFAGNTIYF	TGTGCCAGCAGCCTCACAGGGTTCGCCGGAAACACCATATATTTT
-	-	TRBV27	TRBJ2-7	CASSLAGEQYF	TGTGCCAGCAGTCTAGCCGGGGAGCAGTACTTC
-	-	TRBV6-1	TRBJ1-1	CASSEGRQNTEAFF	TGTGCCAGCAGTGAAGGCAGGCAGAACACTGAAGCTTTCTTT
-	-	TRBV3-1/TRBV3-2	TRBJ1-3	CASSRTSLSGNTIYF	TGTGCCAGCAGCCGGACATCGCTCTCTGGAAACACCATATATTTT
-	-	TRBV4-1	TRBJ1-5	CASSQDVGRNNQPQHF	TGCGCCAGCAGCCAAGATGTAGGGAGGAACAATCAGCCCCAGCATTTT
TRBD1	-	TRBV18	TRBJ1-4	CASSPRDRTYEKLFF	TGTGCCAGCTCACCGAGGGACAGGACTTATGAAAAACTGTTTTTT
TRBD2	-	TRBV7-2	TRBJ2-3	CASSSGAAGRADTQYF	TGTGCCAGCAGTTCAGGCGCTGCGGGGAGGGCAGATACGCAGTATTTT
TRBD1	few	TRBV25-1	TRBJ2-2	CASSANRGRGGELFF	TGTGCCAGCAGTGCTAACAGGGGGCGGGGCGGGGAGCTGTTTTTT
TRBD1	-	TRBV5-1	TRBJ1-2	CASSHGQGPVYGYTF	TGCGCCAGCAGCCATGGACAGGGACCTGTCTATGGCTACACCTTC
-	-	TRBV30	TRBJ1-6	CAWSRDSASPLHF	TGTGCCTGGAGCCGCGACAGTGCCTCACCCCTCCACTTT
-	-	TRBV19	TRBJ2-2	CASSIGGKEERGELFF	TGTGCCAGTAGTATAGGAGGGAAGGAGGAGAGGGGGGAGCTGTTTTTT
TRBD1	-	TRBV5-1	TRBJ1-1	CASGTGASEAFF	TGCGCCAGCGGAACAGGGGCTTCTGAAGCTTTCTTT
-	-	TRBV19	TRBJ1-1	CASRSQGRAFF	TGTGCCAGTAGATCACAGGGTAGAGCTTTCTTT
-	-	TRBV11-2	TRBJ2-5	CASSRGQLSQETQYF	TGTGCCAGCAGCCGTGGACAGTTAAGCCAAGAGACCCAGTACTTC
-	-	TRBV5-5	TRBJ1-2	CASSSLTDFYGYTF	TGTGCCAGCAGCTCGTTAACAGATTTCTATGGCTACACCTTC
TRBD2	once	TRBV5-1	TRBJ2-5	CASSLRTGGQETQYF	TGCGCCAGCAGCTTGCGGACGGGGGGGCAAGAGACCCAGTACTTC
TRBD2	-	TRBV27	TRBJ2-1	CASSFLAGVLDEQFF	TGTGCCAGCAGTTTTCTAGCGGGGGTACTCGATGAGCAGTTCTTC
TRBD2	-	TRBV5-5	TRBJ2-7	CASSHSGLGTYEQYF	TGTGCCAGCAGCCATTCAGGACTAGGAACCTACGAGCAGTACTTC
TRBD1	-	TRBV19	TRBJ1-4	CASRDRGEEKLFF	TGTGCCAGCAGAGACAGGGGAGAGGAAAAACTGTTTTTT
-	-	TRBV19	TRBJ2-2	CASSSSAAPNTGELFF	TGTGCCAGTAGTAGTTCCGCGGCCCCCAACACCGGGGAGCTGTTTTTT
TRBD1	-	TRBV2	TRBJ1-2	CASSKLYRGTDGYTF	TGTGCCAGCAGCAAACTATACAGGGGGACGGATGGCTACACCTTC
-	-	TRBV29-1	TRBJ2-2	CSVVLQLNTGELFF	TGCAGCGTTGTGTTGCAGTTGAACACCGGGGAGCTGTTTTTT
-	-	TRBV13	TRBJ1-1	CASSSGGAATEAFF	TGTGCCAGCAGCTCCGGGGGGGCTGCGACTGAAGCTTTCTTT